These T cell receptor beta chains were read from a single sample in a study of T cell changes during pregnancy in multiple sclerosis. TCRdb keeps only in-frame clones here, not all; method: immunoSEQ multiplex PCR. The data show roughly 14,000 clones, 70% to 90% seen once. The sequenced sample was CD8+ T cells from peripheral blood mononuclear cells, obtained in the first trimester of pregnancy. The receptors derive from a female donor with multiple sclerosis, enrolled in a pregnancy study. CDR3s include the opening cysteine and the closing phenylalanine or tryptophan. Fields, in order: J gene, D gene, V gene, clone size, CDR3 DNA, CDR3 protein. A D gene is named only where the DNA matches it firmly. Not every row has a clone size; where given, it reads once, few, many or a size class.

J: TRBJ2-1
D: .
V: TRBV4-1
size: .
DNA: TGCGCCAGCAGCCAAGATCGGGATGATGAGCAGTTCTTC
CDR3: CASSQDRDDEQFF

J: TRBJ2-7
D: .
V: TRBV14
size: .
DNA: TGTGCCAGCAGCCTCAAGCGAGCCTACGAGCAGTACTTC
CDR3: CASSLKRAYEQYF

J: TRBJ1-1
D: TRBD1
V: TRBV7-6
size: .
DNA: TGTGCCAGCAGCTGGGGGGACAGGGGTTACACTGAAGCTTTCTTT
CDR3: CASSWGDRGYTEAFF

J: TRBJ1-5
D: .
V: TRBV29-1
size: once
DNA: TGCAGCCCGACGGGAATCGGTCAGAGTCAGCCCCAGCATTTT
CDR3: CSPTGIGQSQPQHF

J: TRBJ2-7
D: .
V: TRBV7-9
size: .
DNA: TGTGCCAGCAGCTACTACGGGACCTACGAGCAGTACTTC
CDR3: CASSYYGTYEQYF

J: TRBJ2-5
D: TRBD1
V: TRBV28
size: .
DNA: TGTGCCAGCAGTCTGGGACAGGGGATTCAAGAGACCCAGTACTTC
CDR3: CASSLGQGIQETQYF

J: TRBJ2-6
D: .
V: TRBV4-2
size: .
DNA: TGTGCCAGCAGCCTGGATCCCAGGATGTCTGGGGCCAACGTCCTGACTTTC
CDR3: CASSLDPRMSGANVLTF

J: TRBJ2-7
D: .
V: TRBV6-6
size: .
DNA: TGTGCCAGCAGACAGGTCTACGAGCAGTACTTC
CDR3: CASRQVYEQYF

J: TRBJ1-2
D: .
V: TRBV29-1
size: .
DNA: TGCAGCGTCTTCTCGGGGACATCTTATGGCTACACCTTC
CDR3: CSVFSGTSYGYTF

J: TRBJ2-1
D: TRBD2
V: TRBV11-2
size: .
DNA: TGTGCCAGCAGCCGGGGACTAACTGGGAATTACAATGAGCAGTTCTTC
CDR3: CASSRGLTGNYNEQFF

J: TRBJ1-1
D: TRBD1
V: TRBV6-6
size: .
DNA: TGTGCCAGCAGTCTAGGACAGGGCTGGACTGAAGCTTTCTTT
CDR3: CASSLGQGWTEAFF

J: TRBJ2-7
D: .
V: TRBV18
size: .
DNA: TGTGCCAGCTCACCGACAACGGACAGCTACGAGCAGTACTTC
CDR3: CASSPTTDSYEQYF

J: TRBJ1-5
D: .
V: TRBV30
size: .
DNA: TGTGCCTGGAGTAGGGGGACGGATAGCAATCAGCCCCAGCATTTT
CDR3: CAWSRGTDSNQPQHF

J: TRBJ1-1
D: .
V: TRBV9
size: .
DNA: TGTGCCAGCAGCGTCGACAGTATGAACACTGAAGCTTTCTTT
CDR3: CASSVDSMNTEAFF

J: TRBJ1-1
D: .
V: TRBV19
size: .
DNA: TGTGCCAGTAATCTACAGGGAGGGACTGAAGCTTTCTTT
CDR3: CASNLQGGTEAFF

J: TRBJ1-1
D: .
V: TRBV9
size: .
DNA: TGTGCCAGCAGCGGACCGGGACAAGGGACTGAAGCTTTCTTT
CDR3: CASSGPGQGTEAFF

J: TRBJ1-4
D: .
V: TRBV28
size: .
DNA: TGTGCCAGCAGTTTATTCCCCGGGAGCTCGAATGAAAAACTGTTTTTT
CDR3: CASSLFPGSSNEKLFF

J: TRBJ1-5
D: .
V: TRBV7-9
size: .
DNA: TGTGCCAGCAGGGCAGGGAATCAGCCCCAACATTTT
CDR3: CASRAGNQPQHF

J: TRBJ2-3
D: TRBD2
V: TRBV6-1
size: .
DNA: TGTGCCAGCAGTGAACGCACTAGCGGGGCCCCCACAGATACGCAGTATTTT
CDR3: CASSERTSGAPTDTQYF

J: TRBJ2-1
D: TRBD2
V: TRBV27
size: .
DNA: TGTGCCAGCAGTCCCGGGACTAGCGGGAGAGGAGAGCAGTTCTTC
CDR3: CASSPGTSGRGEQFF

J: TRBJ2-7
D: TRBD2
V: TRBV7-9
size: .
DNA: TGTGCCAGCAGCTTAGGTAGCGGGAGGTCCGAGCAGTACTTC
CDR3: CASSLGSGRSEQYF

J: TRBJ2-2
D: TRBD2
V: TRBV7-6
size: .
DNA: TGTGCCAGCAGCTTAACGCTAGCGGGAGGGTCCACCGGGGAGCTGTTTTTT
CDR3: CASSLTLAGGSTGELFF

J: TRBJ1-1
D: .
V: TRBV6-1
size: few
DNA: TGTGCCAGCAGTAAGACAGTACCGAACACTGAAGCTTTCTTT
CDR3: CASSKTVPNTEAFF

J: TRBJ2-7
D: TRBD1
V: TRBV7-9
size: .
DNA: TGTGCCAGCAGCTTAGATAGACAGGGCCACGACTACGAGCAGTACTTC
CDR3: CASSLDRQGHDYEQYF

J: TRBJ2-7
D: TRBD1
V: TRBV10-3
size: .
DNA: TGTGCCATCAGTGGCCGGACAGGGGGGTACGAGCAGTACTTC
CDR3: CAISGRTGGYEQYF

J: TRBJ2-7
D: .
V: TRBV27
size: .
DNA: TGTGCCAGCAGTTACCAGGGCCCCTACGAGCAGTACTTC
CDR3: CASSYQGPYEQYF

J: TRBJ2-6
D: .
V: TRBV7-9
size: .
DNA: TGTGCCAGCAGCTTAAACAGGGCAGGGGCCAACGTCCTGACTTTC
CDR3: CASSLNRAGANVLTF

J: TRBJ2-1
D: TRBD1
V: TRBV27
size: .
DNA: TGTGCCAGCAGTTGGGACAGGGGGTCCTACAATGAGCAGTTCTTC
CDR3: CASSWDRGSYNEQFF

J: TRBJ1-1
D: .
V: TRBV19
size: .
DNA: TGTGCCAGTAGTTGGGGGGGCCCGAACACTGAAGCTTTCTTT
CDR3: CASSWGGPNTEAFF

J: TRBJ2-7
D: .
V: TRBV28
size: once
DNA: TGTGCCAGCAGTCCGATTGACAGCTCCTACGAGCAGTACTTC
CDR3: CASSPIDSSYEQYF

J: TRBJ1-4
D: TRBD1
V: TRBV7-2
size: .
DNA: TGTGCCAGCAGCTTAGAGACAGGGCTTAATGAAAAACTGTTTTTT
CDR3: CASSLETGLNEKLFF

J: TRBJ2-5
D: .
V: TRBV7-9
size: .
DNA: TGTGCCAGCAGTCCAGATGGGGGGGCAGAGACCCAGTACTTC
CDR3: CASSPDGGAETQYF

J: TRBJ2-7
D: TRBD2
V: TRBV2
size: .
DNA: TGTGCCAGCAGTTGGGGACTAGCGGAGATCTACGAGCAGTACTTC
CDR3: CASSWGLAEIYEQYF

J: TRBJ1-5
D: TRBD1
V: TRBV6-1
size: .
DNA: TGTGCCAGCAGTCGGGACAGAGGCGCCGATCAGCCCCAGCATTTT
CDR3: CASSRDRGADQPQHF

J: TRBJ2-3
D: .
V: TRBV4-1
size: .
DNA: TGCGCCAGCAGCCAAGATGGAGGACTACCCACAGATACGCAGTATTTT
CDR3: CASSQDGGLPTDTQYF

J: TRBJ2-7
D: TRBD1
V: TRBV18
size: .
DNA: TGTGCCAGCTCATTGCCGGGACAGGGGACCTACGAGCAGTACTTC
CDR3: CASSLPGQGTYEQYF

J: TRBJ2-7
D: TRBD2
V: TRBV30
size: .
DNA: TGTGCCTGGAGTGACCTAGCGGGAGAACCCTACGAGCAGTACTTC
CDR3: CAWSDLAGEPYEQYF

J: TRBJ2-1
D: TRBD2
V: TRBV7-6
size: .
DNA: TGTGCCAGCAGCTTAGTGGGGGGGAACTCCTACAATGAGCAGTTCTTC
CDR3: CASSLVGGNSYNEQFF

J: TRBJ2-1
D: TRBD2
V: TRBV6-1
size: .
DNA: TGTGCCAGCAGTGAAGAGGGACCGATTCTAGCGGGAGGAAACAATGAGCAGTTCTTC
CDR3: CASSEEGPILAGGNNEQFF

J: TRBJ1-2
D: .
V: TRBV5-1
size: .
DNA: TGCGCCAGCAGCTATGGACAGAACAGGTTGAGCGGCTACACCTTC
CDR3: CASSYGQNRLSGYTF

J: TRBJ2-7
D: TRBD1
V: TRBV4-1
size: .
DNA: TGCGCCAGCAGCCATTATGGACAGGGAGTCTACGAGCAGTACTTC
CDR3: CASSHYGQGVYEQYF

J: TRBJ1-2
D: .
V: TRBV27
size: .
DNA: TGTGCCAGCAGCCCAACAGGGTTCTATGGCTACACCTTC
CDR3: CASSPTGFYGYTF

J: TRBJ2-1
D: TRBD2
V: TRBV9
size: .
DNA: TGTGCCAGCAGCGTAGAGGGACTAGCGGGAGGATCAACCTACAATGAGCAGTTCTTC
CDR3: CASSVEGLAGGSTYNEQFF

J: TRBJ1-1
D: TRBD1
V: TRBV27
size: few
DNA: TGTGCCAGCAGGACAGGGCGACGAGCTTTCTTT
CDR3: CASRTGRRAFF

J: TRBJ1-2
D: TRBD1
V: TRBV6-1
size: .
DNA: TGTGCCAGCAGTGAATGGACAGGGGAATATGGCTACACCTTC
CDR3: CASSEWTGEYGYTF

J: TRBJ2-3
D: TRBD2
V: TRBV7-2
size: .
DNA: TGTGCCAGCAGCTTCCTAGCGGGGCGCACAGATACGCAGTATTTT
CDR3: CASSFLAGRTDTQYF

J: TRBJ2-2
D: TRBD1
V: TRBV27
size: few
DNA: TGTGCCAGCAAGACAGGGCACACCGGGGAGCTGTTTTTT
CDR3: CASKTGHTGELFF

J: TRBJ1-5
D: TRBD1
V: TRBV6-1
size: few
DNA: TGTGCCAGCAGTGGAATGACAGGGGGCAATCAGCCCCAGCATTTT
CDR3: CASSGMTGGNQPQHF

J: TRBJ1-2
D: .
V: TRBV2
size: .
DNA: TGTGCCAGCAGGACACCTACCGACTATGGCTACACCTTC
CDR3: CASRTPTDYGYTF

J: TRBJ2-7
D: TRBD2
V: TRBV27
size: .
DNA: TGTGCCAGCAGTTTATCAGCGGGAGTTGCCTACGAGCAGTACTTC
CDR3: CASSLSAGVAYEQYF

J: TRBJ1-2
D: .
V: TRBV7-8
size: once
DNA: TGTGCCAGCAGCTTGGGGACACCTAACTATGGCTACACCTTC
CDR3: CASSLGTPNYGYTF

J: TRBJ2-7
D: .
V: TRBV9
size: .
DNA: TGTGCCAGCAGCGCCAGGGTGCGGGACAGCTCCTACGAGCAGTACTTC
CDR3: CASSARVRDSSYEQYF

J: TRBJ2-1
D: .
V: TRBV5-5
size: .
DNA: TGTGCCAGCAGCTTGGCCACAGCGGCCTCCTACAATGAGCAGTTCTTC
CDR3: CASSLATAASYNEQFF

J: TRBJ1-2
D: TRBD1
V: TRBV7-9
size: .
DNA: TGTGCCAGCAGCTCCCTTGGACAGGGTGATGGCTACACCTTC
CDR3: CASSSLGQGDGYTF

J: TRBJ2-3
D: TRBD2
V: TRBV7-9
size: .
DNA: TGTGCCAGCAGCTTACCGACTAGCGGGGGCACAGATACGCAGTATTTT
CDR3: CASSLPTSGGTDTQYF